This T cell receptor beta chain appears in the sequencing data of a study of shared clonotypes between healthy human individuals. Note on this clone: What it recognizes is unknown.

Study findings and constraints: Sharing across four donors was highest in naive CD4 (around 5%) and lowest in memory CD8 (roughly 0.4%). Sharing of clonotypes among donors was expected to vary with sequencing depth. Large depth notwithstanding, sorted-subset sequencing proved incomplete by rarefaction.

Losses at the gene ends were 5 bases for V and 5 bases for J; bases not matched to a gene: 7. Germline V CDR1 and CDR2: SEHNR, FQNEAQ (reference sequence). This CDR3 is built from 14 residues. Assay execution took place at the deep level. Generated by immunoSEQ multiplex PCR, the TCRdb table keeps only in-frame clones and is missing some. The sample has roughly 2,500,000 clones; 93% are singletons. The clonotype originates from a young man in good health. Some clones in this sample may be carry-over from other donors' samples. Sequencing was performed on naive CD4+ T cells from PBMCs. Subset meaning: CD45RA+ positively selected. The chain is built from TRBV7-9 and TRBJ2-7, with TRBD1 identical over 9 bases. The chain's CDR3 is CASSPGQGFDEQYF. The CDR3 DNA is TGTGCCAGCAGCCCAGGACAGGGGTTCGACGAGCAGTACTTC.